The sequence of this TCR beta chain was determined in a study of CD8 T cells in Susac syndrome. Study-wide results and limits: The study conceded that its TCR sequencing and HLA analysis involved relatively few individuals.

Reverse transcription used roughly 0.45 to 1 ug RNA and random hexamers. The authors amplified TCR beta CDR3 across 54 Vbeta and 13 Jbeta using immunoSEQ multiplex PCR. MiXCR, applied by TCRdb to the immunoSEQ multiplex PCR reads, yields one record per CDR3 protein. The sample has 200,000 to 250,000 distinct CDR3 sequences; 94% are singletons. CDR3 length equals 12 residues. Germline loops: CDR1 SGHVS, CDR2 FQNEAQ. Trimming took 5 bases from V and 7 from J, leaving 11 bases between them. On this clonotype itself: What it binds is not known.

The receptor was derived from a human donor with Susac syndrome. The sequenced sample was CD4+ T cells from PBMCs. The gene calls are TRBV7-8 and TRBJ1-1; no definite D call. For the CDR3, the DNA is TGTGCCAGCAGCCTATATCAGTATGAAGCTTTCTTT. As protein: CASSLYQYEAFF.